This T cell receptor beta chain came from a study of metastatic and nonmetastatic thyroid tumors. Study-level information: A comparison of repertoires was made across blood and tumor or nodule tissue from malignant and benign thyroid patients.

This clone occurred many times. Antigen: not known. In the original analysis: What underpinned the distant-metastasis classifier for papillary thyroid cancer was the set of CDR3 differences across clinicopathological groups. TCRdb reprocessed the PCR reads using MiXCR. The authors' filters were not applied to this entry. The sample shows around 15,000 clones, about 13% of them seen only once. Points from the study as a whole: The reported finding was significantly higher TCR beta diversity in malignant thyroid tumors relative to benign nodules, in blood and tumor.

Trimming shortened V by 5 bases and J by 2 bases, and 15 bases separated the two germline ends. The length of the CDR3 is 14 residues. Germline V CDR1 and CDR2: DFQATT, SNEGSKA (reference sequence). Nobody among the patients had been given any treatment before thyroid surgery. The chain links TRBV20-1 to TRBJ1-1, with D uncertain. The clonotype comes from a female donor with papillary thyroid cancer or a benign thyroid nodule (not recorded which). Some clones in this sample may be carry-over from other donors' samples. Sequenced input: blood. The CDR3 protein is CSAGMTPPNTEAFF. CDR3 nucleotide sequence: TGCAGTGCTGGGATGACCCCACCAAACACTGAAGCTTTCTTT.